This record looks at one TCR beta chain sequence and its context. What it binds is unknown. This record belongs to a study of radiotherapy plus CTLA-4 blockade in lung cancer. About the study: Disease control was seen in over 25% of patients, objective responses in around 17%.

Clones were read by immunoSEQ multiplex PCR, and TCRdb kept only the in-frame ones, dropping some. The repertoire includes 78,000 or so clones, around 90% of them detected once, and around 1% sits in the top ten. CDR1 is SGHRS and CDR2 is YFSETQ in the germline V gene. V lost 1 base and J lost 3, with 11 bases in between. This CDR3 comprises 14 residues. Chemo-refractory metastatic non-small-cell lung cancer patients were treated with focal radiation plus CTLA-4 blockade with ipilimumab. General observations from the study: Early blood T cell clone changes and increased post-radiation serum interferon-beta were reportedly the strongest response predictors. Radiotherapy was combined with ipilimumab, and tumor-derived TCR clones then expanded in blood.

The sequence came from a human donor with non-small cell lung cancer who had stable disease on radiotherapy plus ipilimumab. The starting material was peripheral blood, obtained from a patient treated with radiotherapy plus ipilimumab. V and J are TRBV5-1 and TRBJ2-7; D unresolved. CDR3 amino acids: CASSLPTTRYEQYF. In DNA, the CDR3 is TGCGCCAGCAGCTTGCCGACGACACGCTACGAGCAGTACTTC.